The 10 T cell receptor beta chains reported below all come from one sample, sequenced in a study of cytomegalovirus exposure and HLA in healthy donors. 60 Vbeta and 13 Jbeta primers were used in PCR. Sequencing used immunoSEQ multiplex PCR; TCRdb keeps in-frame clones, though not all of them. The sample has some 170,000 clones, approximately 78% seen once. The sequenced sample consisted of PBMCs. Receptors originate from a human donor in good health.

The CDR3, as DNA: TGTGCCAGCTCACCCTTGGGACAGGTGGGATACGAGCAGTACTTC. It translates to CASSPLGQVGYEQYF. The rearrangement uses TRBV18 and TRBJ2-7; 8 bases line up with TRBD1. The CDR3 has 15 residues. In germline, CDR1 is KGHSH, CDR2 LQKENI. V was pared by 3 bases and J by 4 bases, with 8 bases of the junction left unmatched. Full variable domain (missing parts from reference TRBV18 and TRBJ2-7): NAGVMQNPRHLVRRRGQEARLRCSPMKGHSHVYWYRQLPEEGLKFMVYLQKENIIDESGMPKERFSAEFPKEGPSILRIQQVVRGDSAAYFCASSPLGQVGYEQYFGPGTRLTVT.

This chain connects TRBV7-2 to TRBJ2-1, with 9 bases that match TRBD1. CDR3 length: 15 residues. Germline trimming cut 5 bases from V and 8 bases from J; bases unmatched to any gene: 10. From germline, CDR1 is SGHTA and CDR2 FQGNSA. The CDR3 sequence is CASSRYRGRMDEQFF. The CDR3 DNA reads TGTGCCAGCAGCCGCTACAGGGGGCGGATGGATGAGCAGTTCTTC.

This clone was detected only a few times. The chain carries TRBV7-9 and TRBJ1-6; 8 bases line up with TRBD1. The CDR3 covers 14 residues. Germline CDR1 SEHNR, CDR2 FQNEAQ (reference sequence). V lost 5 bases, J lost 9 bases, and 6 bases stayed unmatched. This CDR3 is CASSQGQGASPLHF. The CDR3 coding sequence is TGTGCCAGCAGCCAGGGGCAGGGGGCTTCACCCCTCCACTTT.

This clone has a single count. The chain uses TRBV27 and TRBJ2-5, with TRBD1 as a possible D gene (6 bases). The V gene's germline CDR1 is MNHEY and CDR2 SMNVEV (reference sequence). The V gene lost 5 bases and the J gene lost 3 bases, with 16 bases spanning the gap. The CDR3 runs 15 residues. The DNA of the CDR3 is TGTGCCAGCAGTCCATTAAGGACAGCCAAAGAGACCCAGTACTTC. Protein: CASSPLRTAKETQYF.

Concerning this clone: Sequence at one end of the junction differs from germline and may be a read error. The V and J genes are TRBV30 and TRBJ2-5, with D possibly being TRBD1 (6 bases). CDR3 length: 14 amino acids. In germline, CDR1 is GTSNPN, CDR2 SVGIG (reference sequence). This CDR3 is CAGSGEGVQETQYF. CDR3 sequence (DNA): TGTGCCGGGAGCGGCGAGGGGGTCCAAGAGACCCAGTACTTC.

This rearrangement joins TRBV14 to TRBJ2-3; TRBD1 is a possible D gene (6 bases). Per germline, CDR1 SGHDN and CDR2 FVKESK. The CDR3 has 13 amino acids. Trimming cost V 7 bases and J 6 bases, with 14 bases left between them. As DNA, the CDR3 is TGTGCCAGCAACGCAGGACAGCAGGATACGCAGTATTTT. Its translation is CASNAGQQDTQYF.

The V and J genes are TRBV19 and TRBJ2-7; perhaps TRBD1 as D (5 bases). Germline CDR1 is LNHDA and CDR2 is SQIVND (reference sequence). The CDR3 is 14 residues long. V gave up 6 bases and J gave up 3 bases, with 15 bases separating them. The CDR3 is CASRKGFDNYEQYF. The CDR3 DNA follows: TGTGCCAGTAGAAAGGGGTTTGATAACTACGAGCAGTACTTC.

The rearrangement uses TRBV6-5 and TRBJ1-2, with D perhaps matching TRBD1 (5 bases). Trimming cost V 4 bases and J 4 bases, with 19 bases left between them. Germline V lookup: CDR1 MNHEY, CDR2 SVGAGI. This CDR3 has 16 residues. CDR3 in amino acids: CASSSNSGGGSYGYTF. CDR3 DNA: TGTGCCAGCAGTTCCAACTCCGGCGGGGGGAGCTATGGCTACACCTTC.

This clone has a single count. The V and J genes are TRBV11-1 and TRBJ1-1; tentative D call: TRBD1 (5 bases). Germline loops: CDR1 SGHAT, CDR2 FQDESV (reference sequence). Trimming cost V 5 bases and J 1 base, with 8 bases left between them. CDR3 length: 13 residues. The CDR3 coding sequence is TGTGCCAGCAGCCGGGGGGAGAACACTGAAGCTTTCTTT. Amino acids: CASSRGENTEAFF. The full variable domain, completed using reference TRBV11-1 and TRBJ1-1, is EAEVAQSPRYKITEKSQAVAFWCDPISGHATLYWYRQILGQGPELLVQFQDESVVDDSQLPKDRFSAERLKGVDSTLKIQPAELGDSAMYLCASSRGENTEAFFGQGTRLTVV.

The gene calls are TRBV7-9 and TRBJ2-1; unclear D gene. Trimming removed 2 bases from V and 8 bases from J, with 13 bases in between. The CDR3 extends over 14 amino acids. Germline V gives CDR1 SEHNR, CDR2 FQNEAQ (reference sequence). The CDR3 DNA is TGTGCCAGCAGCTTAAAGCCCCTTGAGGATGAGCAGTTCTTC. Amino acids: CASSLKPLEDEQFF.